A single sample is the source of the 14 T cell receptor beta chains below, sequenced in a study of blood T cell repertoires in COVID-19. TCRdb's table, derived via immunoSEQ multiplex PCR, lists solely in-frame clones and lacks some. In the table there are about 120,000 clones, around 86% of which are singletons. The specimen was peripheral blood. These receptors came from a woman aged 70 to 79 with acute or convalescent COVID-19.

CDR3 DNA: TGTGCCAGCAGCGACCCCATGGGTGGCGGGGGGCAAGGCGAGCAGTACTTC. Translating gives CASSDPMGGGGQGEQYF. The chain links TRBV27 to TRBJ2-7; 8 bases agree with TRBD2. Per the germline V gene, CDR1 is MNHEY and CDR2 is SMNVEV (reference sequence). There are 17 residues in the CDR3. After removal of 6 bases from V and 6 bases from J, the junction contained 19 bases not matched to a gene.

In its sample, this clone was seen once. The chain has TRBV12-5 and TRBJ1-5; 7 bases are a match to TRBD1. This CDR3 is built from 14 residues. The germline V gene has CDR1 LGHNT and CDR2 FRNRAP. Trimming removed 7 bases from V and 7 bases from J; junction bases left unmatched: 10. The CDR3 region is CASALDRAGQPQHF. The CDR3 coding sequence is TGTGCTAGTGCTTTAGACAGGGCGGGCCAGCCCCAGCATTTT.

This clone was recorded a few times. The chain combines TRBV28 with TRBJ2-5; 7 bases fit TRBD2. Germline-derived CDR1 and CDR2 are MDHEN and SYDVKM. There are 15 residues in the CDR3. With 2 bases clipped from V and 5 bases from J, the junction kept 8 bases outside the gene matches. The CDR3 loop is CASSLGDYPGETQYF. The CDR3 coding sequence is TGTGCCAGCAGTTTAGGGGACTACCCCGGGGAGACCCAGTACTTC.

CDR3 sequence reads: CASSRQERLAGNEQFF. CDR3 coding DNA: TGTGCCAGCAGCCGACAAGAGAGACTAGCGGGGAATGAGCAGTTCTTC. The rearrangement links TRBV4-2 to TRBJ2-1; 11 nucleotides agree with TRBD2. V shed 4 bases and J 7 bases; nucleotides not matched to a gene: 9. Germline V lookup: CDR1 LGHNA, CDR2 YNFKEQ. The CDR3 runs to 16 residues.

V and J are TRBV5-1 and TRBJ2-1; 10 nucleotides match TRBD1. V lost 4 bases and J lost 4; bases outside the gene matches: 5. The CDR3 has 15 residues. Germline-derived CDR1 and CDR2 are SGHRS and YFSETQ. Written as DNA, the CDR3 is TGCGCCAGCAGCAGGACAGGGGGTTTTTACAATGAGCAGTTCTTC. Amino acid sequence: CASSRTGGFYNEQFF. Complete variable domain (other parts from reference TRBV5-1 and TRBJ2-1): KAGVTQTPRYLIKTRGQQVTLSCSPISGHRSVSWYQQTPGQGLQFLFEYFSETQRNKGNFPGRFSGRQFSNSRSEMNVSTLELGDSALYLCASSRTGGFYNEQFFGPGTRLTVL.

V and J are TRBV6-2 or TRBV6-3 and TRBJ1-2, with a tentative D call TRBD1 (6 bases). The CDR3 runs 15 residues. CDR1 is MNHEY, CDR2 SVGEGT, per germline. Trimming removed 4 bases at V and 7 bases at J, with 19 bases between. The CDR3, as DNA: TGTGCCAGCAGTTCTCGGGAAGGGACAATAGGTGGCTACACCTTC. It encodes CASSSREGTIGGYTF.

V usage is TRBV30 and J usage is TRBJ2-3; weak D call: TRBD2 (6 bases). CDR3 length: 13 amino acids. The V end was cut by 8 bases, the J end by 1 base, with 13 bases between. From germline, CDR1 is GTSNPN and CDR2 SVGIG (reference sequence). CDR3 bases: TGTGCCGTCGGGGGAGGCGGCACAGATACGCAGTATTTT. As protein: CAVGGGGTDTQYF. Variable domain in full (rest from reference TRBV30 and TRBJ2-3): SQTIHQWPATLVQPVGSPLSLECTVEGTSNPNLYWYRQAAGRGLQLLFYSVGIGQISSEVPQNLSASRPQDRQFILSSKKLLLSDSGFYLCAVGGGGTDTQYFGPGTRLTVL.

Comments on this clone: A junction end diverges from the germline sequence, so it may reflect a read error. The chain couples TRBV30 to TRBJ2-5; tentatively, D is TRBD2 (5 bases). This CDR3 has 13 residues. Germline values: CDR1 GTSNPN, CDR2 SVGIG (reference sequence). The CDR3 loop is CGVRPVPMETQYF. The CDR3 region has the DNA TGCGGGGTTCGGCCCGTACCTATGGAGACCCAGTACTTC.

CDR3 sequence reads: CASSPAVGGLSEAFF. The CDR3 DNA is TGTGCCAGCAGTCCTGCGGTGGGGGGGTTGTCTGAAGCTTTCTTT. This sequence joins TRBV5-4 and TRBJ1-1; TRBD1 is a possible D gene (5 bases). The V and J ends lost 5 bases and 6 bases respectively, with 20 bases between them. The CDR3 is made up of 15 amino acids. Per germline, CDR1 SGHNT and CDR2 YYREEE (reference sequence).

The chain combines TRBV6-5 with TRBJ1-1; TRBD1 is a possible D gene (5 bases). Trimming pared 10 bases from V and 1 base from J, leaving 19 bases between. The CDR3 runs to 15 residues. Looked up from germline, CDR1 is MNHEY and CDR2 is SVGAGI. CDR3: CATDLGPVRNTEAFF. CDR3 sequence (DNA): TGTGCCACCGACCTGGGGCCAGTCCGGAACACTGAAGCTTTCTTT.

The chain is built from TRBV10-3 and TRBJ1-3; D unresolved. V lost 7 bases to trimming and J lost 4 bases, with 11 bases between them. Germline CDR1 ENHRY, CDR2 SYGVKD. The CDR3 has 13 residues. DNA for the CDR3: TGTGCCATCACAGCGCGTCTCGGAAACACCATATATTTT. Encoded protein: CAITARLGNTIYF.

V and J are TRBV6-1 and TRBJ1-4, with TRBD1 matching over 9 bases. This CDR3 is built from 17 residues. From germline, CDR1 is MNHNS and CDR2 SASEGT. The junction had 10 bases not matched to a gene; V was cut back by 4 bases and J by 4 bases. CDR3: CASSAQQGAYFNEKLFF. DNA for the CDR3: TGTGCCAGCAGTGCCCAACAGGGGGCTTATTTTAATGAAAAACTGTTTTTT.

The chain carries TRBV11-3 and TRBJ2-2; D perhaps matches TRBD2 (6 bases). Trimming stripped 5 bases from V and 6 bases from J, with 22 bases between. The CDR3 extends over 17 amino acids. Germline lookup yields CDR1 SGHNT and CDR2 YENEEA. The CDR3 bases are TGTGCCAGCAGCCAGACCACAGGTCCCGCGGGGTCCGGGGAGCTGTTTTTT. It codes for CASSQTTGPAGSGELFF.

This clone was observed a handful of times. The chain links TRBV19 to TRBJ2-7, with D perhaps matching TRBD2 (5 bases). V gave up 1 base and J gave up 6 bases, with 13 bases separating them. The CDR3 length is 14 residues. The germline V gene encodes CDR1 LNHDA and CDR2 SQIVND (reference sequence). CDR3 residues: CASSIGGGTAEQYF. For the CDR3, the DNA is TGTGCCAGTAGTATAGGAGGAGGCACAGCCGAGCAGTACTTC.